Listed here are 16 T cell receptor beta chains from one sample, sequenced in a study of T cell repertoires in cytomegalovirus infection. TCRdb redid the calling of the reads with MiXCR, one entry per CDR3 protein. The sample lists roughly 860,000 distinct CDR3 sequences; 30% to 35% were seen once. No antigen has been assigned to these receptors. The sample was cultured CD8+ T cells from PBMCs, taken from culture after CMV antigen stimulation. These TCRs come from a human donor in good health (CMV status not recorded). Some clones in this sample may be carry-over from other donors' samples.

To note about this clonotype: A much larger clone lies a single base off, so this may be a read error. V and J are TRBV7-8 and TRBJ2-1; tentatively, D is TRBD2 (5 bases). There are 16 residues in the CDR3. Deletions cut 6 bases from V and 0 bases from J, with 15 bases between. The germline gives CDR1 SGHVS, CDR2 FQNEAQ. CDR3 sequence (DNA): TGTGCCAGCAGTTTGGGTCGGGATACCTCCTACAATGAGCAGTTCTTC. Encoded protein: CASSLGRDTSYNEQFF.

CDR3 coding DNA: TGTGCCAGCAGCTTATTAGGGGAGAAAAAGAGCTACACCTTC. This gives the protein CASSLLGEKKSYTF. V gene TRBV7-2 combines with J gene TRBJ1-2; D is perhaps TRBD1 (5 bases). The V end lost 2 bases, the J end lost 9 bases, and 16 bases lay between the germline ends. Germline V gives CDR1 SGHTA, CDR2 FQGNSA. The CDR3 sequence is 14 residues long.

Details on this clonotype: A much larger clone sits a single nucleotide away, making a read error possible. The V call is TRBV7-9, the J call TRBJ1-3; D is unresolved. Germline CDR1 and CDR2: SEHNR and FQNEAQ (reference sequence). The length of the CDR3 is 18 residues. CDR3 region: CAGSPYYPGLQAGNTIYF. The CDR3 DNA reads TGTGCCGGCAGCCCCTATTACCCGGGCCTCCAGGCTGGAAACACCATATATTTT.

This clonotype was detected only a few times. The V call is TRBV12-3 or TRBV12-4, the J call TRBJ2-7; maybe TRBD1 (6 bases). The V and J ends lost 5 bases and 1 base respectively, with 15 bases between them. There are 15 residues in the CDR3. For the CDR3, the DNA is TGTGCCAGCAGTGAGACCGAAGGGGGTTCCTACGAGCAGTACTTC. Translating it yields CASSETEGGSYEQYF.

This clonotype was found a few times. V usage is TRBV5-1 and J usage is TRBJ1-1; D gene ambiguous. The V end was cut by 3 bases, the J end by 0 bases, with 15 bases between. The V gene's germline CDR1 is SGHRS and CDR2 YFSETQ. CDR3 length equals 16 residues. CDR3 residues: CASSWRGGGLNTEAFF. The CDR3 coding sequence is TGCGCCAGCAGCTGGCGAGGCGGCGGGCTGAACACTGAAGCTTTCTTT.

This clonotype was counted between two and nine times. The CDR3 bases are TGTGCCAGCAACTTGATGGCGGATCAGCCCCAGCATTTT. Encoded protein: CASNLMADQPQHF. The V and J genes are TRBV28 and TRBJ1-5; no clear D. Per germline, CDR1 MDHEN and CDR2 SYDVKM. Trimming pared 7 bases from V and 5 bases from J, leaving 12 bases between. The CDR3 is 13 amino acids.

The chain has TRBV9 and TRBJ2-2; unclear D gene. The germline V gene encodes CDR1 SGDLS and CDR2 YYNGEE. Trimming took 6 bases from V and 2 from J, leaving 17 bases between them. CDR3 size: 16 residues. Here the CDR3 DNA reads TGTGCCAGCACGCCCCGCGAATCCGACAACACCGGGGAGCTGTTTTTT. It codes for CASTPRESDNTGELFF.

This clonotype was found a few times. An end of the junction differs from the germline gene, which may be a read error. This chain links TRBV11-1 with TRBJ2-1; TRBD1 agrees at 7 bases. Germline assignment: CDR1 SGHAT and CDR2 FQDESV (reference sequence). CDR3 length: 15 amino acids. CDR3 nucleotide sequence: TGTGCCAGCTGCTTAGCAGGGGGCTCCTACAATGAGCAGTTCTTC. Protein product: CASCLAGGSYNEQFF.

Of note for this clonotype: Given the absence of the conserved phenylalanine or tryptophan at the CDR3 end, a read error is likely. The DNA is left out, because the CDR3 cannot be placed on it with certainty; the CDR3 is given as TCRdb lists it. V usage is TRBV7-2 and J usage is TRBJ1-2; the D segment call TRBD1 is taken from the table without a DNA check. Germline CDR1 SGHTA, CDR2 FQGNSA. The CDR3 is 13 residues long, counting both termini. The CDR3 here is CASSLARWQGVTL.

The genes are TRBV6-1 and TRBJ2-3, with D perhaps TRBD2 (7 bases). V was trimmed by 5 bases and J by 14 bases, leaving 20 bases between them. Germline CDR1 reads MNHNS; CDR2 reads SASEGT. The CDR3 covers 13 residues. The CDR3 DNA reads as TGTGCCAGCAGTTGGGACTACGACAGGAGGGGGTATTTT. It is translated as CASSWDYDRRGYF.

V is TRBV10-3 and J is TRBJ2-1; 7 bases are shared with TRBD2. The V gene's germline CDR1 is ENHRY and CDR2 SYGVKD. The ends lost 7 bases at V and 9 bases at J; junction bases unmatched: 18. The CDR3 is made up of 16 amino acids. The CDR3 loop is CAINVVGTNGVGEQFF. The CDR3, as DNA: TGTGCCATCAACGTCGTCGGGACTAACGGTGTTGGTGAGCAGTTCTTC.

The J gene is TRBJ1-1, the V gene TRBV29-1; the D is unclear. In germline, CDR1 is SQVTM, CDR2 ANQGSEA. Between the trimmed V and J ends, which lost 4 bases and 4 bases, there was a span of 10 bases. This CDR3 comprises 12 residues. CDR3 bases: TGCAGCGTTGTATGGTTGGGCACTGAAGCTTTCTTT. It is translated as CSVVWLGTEAFF.

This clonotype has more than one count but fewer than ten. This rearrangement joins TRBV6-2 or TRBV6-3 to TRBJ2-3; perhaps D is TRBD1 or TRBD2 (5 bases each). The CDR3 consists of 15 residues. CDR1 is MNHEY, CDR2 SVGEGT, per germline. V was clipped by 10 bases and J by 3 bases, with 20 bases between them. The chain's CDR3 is CAILRDLGGTDTQYF. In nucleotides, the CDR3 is TGTGCCATCCTCCGGGACCTCGGCGGAACAGATACGCAGTATTTT.

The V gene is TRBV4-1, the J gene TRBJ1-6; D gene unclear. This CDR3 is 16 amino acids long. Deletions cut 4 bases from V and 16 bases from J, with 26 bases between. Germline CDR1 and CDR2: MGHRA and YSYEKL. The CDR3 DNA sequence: TGCGCCAGCAGCCCAGACCATCTGGAACTGCCAGATAAACTCCACTTT. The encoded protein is CASSPDHLELPDKLHF.

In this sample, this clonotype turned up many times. CDR3 bases: TGTGCCAGCAGTACCCTGGCGCAGGGGAACACTGAAGCTTTCTTT. Its protein product is CASSTLAQGNTEAFF. The V and J genes are TRBV27 and TRBJ1-1; D may be TRBD1 (5 bases). Germline V gene lookup returns CDR1 MNHEY and CDR2 SMNVEV (reference sequence). V shed 5 bases and J shed 1 base, with 14 bases lying between them. The CDR3 runs to 15 residues.

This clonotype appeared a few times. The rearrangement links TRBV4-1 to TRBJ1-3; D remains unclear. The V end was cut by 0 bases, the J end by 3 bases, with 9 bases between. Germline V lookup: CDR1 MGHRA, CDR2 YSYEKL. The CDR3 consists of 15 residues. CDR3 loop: CASSQELSYGNTIYF. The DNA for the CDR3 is TGCGCCAGCAGCCAAGAACTCAGCTATGGAAACACCATATATTTT.